This T cell receptor (beta chain) stems from a study of T cell repertoires in cytomegalovirus infection. Regarding the study as a whole: Summed frequency of shared TCR beta families picked out CMV carriers who also had the relevant HLA.

Germline values: CDR1 MDHEN, CDR2 SYDVKM. The J segment lost 6 bases and the V segment lost 5 bases, leaving 10 bases of the junction unmatched. The CDR3 has 15 residues. TCRdb re-called the reads with MiXCR, one entry per CDR3 protein. The sample consists of roughly 500,000 distinct CDR3 sequences, about 33% of them appearing once. About this clonotype itself: Its specificity is unknown.

The TCR was taken from a human donor in good health (CMV status not recorded). Some clones in this sample may be carry-over from other donors' samples. The J gene is TRBJ2-7, the V gene TRBV28; 10 nucleotides align to TRBD1. The specimen was cultured PBMCs, collected from culture after CMV antigen stimulation. For the CDR3, the DNA is TGTGCCAGCAGTATAGCCGGGACAGGGGACATCGAGCAGTACTTC. This codes for CASSIAGTGDIEQYF.